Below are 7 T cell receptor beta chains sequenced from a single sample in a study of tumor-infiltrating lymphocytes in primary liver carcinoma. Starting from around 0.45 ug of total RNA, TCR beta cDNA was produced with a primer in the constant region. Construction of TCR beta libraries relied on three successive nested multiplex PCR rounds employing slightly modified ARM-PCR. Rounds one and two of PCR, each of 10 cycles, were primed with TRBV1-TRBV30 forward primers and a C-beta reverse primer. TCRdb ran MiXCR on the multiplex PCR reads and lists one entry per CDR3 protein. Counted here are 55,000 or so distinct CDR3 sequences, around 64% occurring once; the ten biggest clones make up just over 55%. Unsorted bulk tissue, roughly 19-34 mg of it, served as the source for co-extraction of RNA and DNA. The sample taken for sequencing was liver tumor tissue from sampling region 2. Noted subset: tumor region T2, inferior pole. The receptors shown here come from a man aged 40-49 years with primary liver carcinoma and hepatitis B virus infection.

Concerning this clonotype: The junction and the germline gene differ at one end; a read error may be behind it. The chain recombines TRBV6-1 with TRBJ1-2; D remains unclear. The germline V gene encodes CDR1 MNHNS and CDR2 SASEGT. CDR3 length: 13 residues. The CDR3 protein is CASSVYTNYGYTF. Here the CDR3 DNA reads TGTGCCAGCAGTGTGTATACTAACTATGGTTACACCTTC.

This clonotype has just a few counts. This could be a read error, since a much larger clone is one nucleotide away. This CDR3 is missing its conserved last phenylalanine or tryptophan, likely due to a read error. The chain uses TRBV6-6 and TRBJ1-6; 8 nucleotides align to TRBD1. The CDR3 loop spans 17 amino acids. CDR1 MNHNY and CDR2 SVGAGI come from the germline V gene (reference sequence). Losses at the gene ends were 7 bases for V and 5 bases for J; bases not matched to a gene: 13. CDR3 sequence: CASTLSGTGHHNSPLHS. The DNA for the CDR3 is TGTGCCAGCACTCTATCCGGGACAGGTCATCATAATTCACCCCTCCACTCT.

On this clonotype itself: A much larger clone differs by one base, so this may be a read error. CDR3 coding DNA: TGTGCCAGCATCCCAACGGGACAGTCCTCATCCAACTCCGGCTACACCTTC. This codes for CASIPTGQSSSNSGYTF. J is TRBJ1-2 and V is TRBV11-3, with TRBD1 identical over 7 bases. The germline V gene has CDR1 SGHNT and CDR2 YENEEA. After removal of 7 bases from V and 8 bases from J, the junction contained 22 bases not matched to a gene. This CDR3 is 17 amino acids long.

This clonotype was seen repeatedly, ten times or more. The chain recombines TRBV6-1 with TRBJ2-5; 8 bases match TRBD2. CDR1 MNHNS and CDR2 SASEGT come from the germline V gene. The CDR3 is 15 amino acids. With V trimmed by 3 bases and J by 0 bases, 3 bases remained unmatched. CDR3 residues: CASSDQAGDQETQYF. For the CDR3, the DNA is TGTGCCAGCAGTGATCAAGCGGGGGACCAAGAGACCCAGTACTTC.

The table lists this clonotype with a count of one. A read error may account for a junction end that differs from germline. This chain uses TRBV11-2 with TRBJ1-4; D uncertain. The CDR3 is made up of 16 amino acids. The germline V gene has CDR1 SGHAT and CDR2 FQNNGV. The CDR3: CGSSPGIAPTNEELFF. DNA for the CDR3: TGTGGCAGCAGCCCAGGCATAGCTCCAACTAATGAAGAACTGTTTTTT.

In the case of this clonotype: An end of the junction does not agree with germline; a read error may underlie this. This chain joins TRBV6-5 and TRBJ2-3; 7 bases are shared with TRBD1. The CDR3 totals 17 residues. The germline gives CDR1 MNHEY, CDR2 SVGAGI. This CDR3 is CASNVTGVPFSTDTHYF. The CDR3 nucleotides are TGTGCCAGCAATGTAACAGGGGTCCCCTTTAGCACAGATACGCATTATTTT.

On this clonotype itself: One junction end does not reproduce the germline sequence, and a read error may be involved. The CDR3 loop reads CASSLESSGQETHYF. The CDR3 DNA is TGTGCCAGCAGCTTAGAGAGTAGCGGCCAAGAGACCCATTACTTC. The rearrangement uses TRBV7-8 and TRBJ2-5, with a weak D call TRBD2 (6 bases). Germline CDR1 SGHVS, CDR2 FQNEAQ. CDR3 size: 15 residues.